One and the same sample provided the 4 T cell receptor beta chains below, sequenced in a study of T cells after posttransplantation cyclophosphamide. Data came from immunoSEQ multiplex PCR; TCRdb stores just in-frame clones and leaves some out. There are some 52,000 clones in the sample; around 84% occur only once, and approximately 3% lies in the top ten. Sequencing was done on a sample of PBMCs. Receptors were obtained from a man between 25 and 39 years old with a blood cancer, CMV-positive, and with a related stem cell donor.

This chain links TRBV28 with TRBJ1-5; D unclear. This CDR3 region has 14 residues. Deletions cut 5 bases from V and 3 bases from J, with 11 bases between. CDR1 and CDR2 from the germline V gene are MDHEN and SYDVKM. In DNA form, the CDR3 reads TGTGCCAGCAGTATAAGTCAGTCCAATCAGCCCCAGCATTTT. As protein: CASSISQSNQPQHF.

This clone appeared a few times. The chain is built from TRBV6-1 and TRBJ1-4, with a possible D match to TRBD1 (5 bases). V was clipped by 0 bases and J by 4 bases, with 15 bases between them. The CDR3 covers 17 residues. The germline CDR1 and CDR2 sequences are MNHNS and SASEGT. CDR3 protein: CASSEAGDPFLNEKLFF. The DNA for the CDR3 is TGTGCCAGCAGTGAAGCAGGGGATCCTTTCCTTAATGAAAAACTGTTTTTT.

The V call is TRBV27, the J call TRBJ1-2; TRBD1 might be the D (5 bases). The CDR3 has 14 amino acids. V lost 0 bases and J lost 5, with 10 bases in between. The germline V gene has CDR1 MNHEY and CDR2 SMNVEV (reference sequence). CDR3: CASSLSRGEYGYTF. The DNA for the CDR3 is TGTGCCAGCAGTTTATCCCGGGGGGAGTATGGCTACACCTTC.

This chain's CDR3 is CASSPRQGIYEQYF. The DNA for the CDR3 is TGTGCCAGCAGCCCCAGACAGGGGATTTACGAGCAGTACTTC. This chain joins TRBV7-9 and TRBJ2-7, with 8 bases identical to TRBD1. Germline V gives CDR1 SEHNR, CDR2 FQNEAQ (reference sequence). Trimming at V came to 5 bases and at J to 4 bases, leaving 7 bases not matched to a gene. The CDR3 sequence is 14 residues long.